This is a list of T cell receptor beta chains from one sample in a study of CD8+CD57+ T cells in acquired aplastic anemia. Using its own MiXCR run on the reads, TCRdb lists one record per CDR3 protein. The repertoire holds a few hundred thousand distinct CDR3 sequences, with 56% as singletons. The source material was sorted CD4+, CD8+, or CD8+CD57+ T cells (not recorded which) from PBMCs. The receptor set was obtained from a human donor with aplastic anemia. Each CDR3 is given with its conserved first and last residue. A D gene is named only where the DNA matches it firmly. Where a row states a size, it is once, few, many or the class of an expanded clone; other rows omit it.

cdr3_nt: TGCAGTGCTGGTCCTGGGGGCTACGAGCAGTACTTC; cdr3_aa: CSAGPGGYEQYF; v_call: TRBV29-1; j_call: TRBJ2-7; clone_size: -; d_call: -
cdr3_nt: TGCAGTGCTAGAGGGTGGGACTCCAGCTCCTACGAGCAGTACTTC; cdr3_aa: CSARGWDSSSYEQYF; v_call: TRBV20-1; j_call: TRBJ2-7; clone_size: -; d_call: -
cdr3_nt: TGTGCCAGCAGTTCACAGGGTCACTATGGCTACACCTTC; cdr3_aa: CASSSQGHYGYTF; v_call: TRBV6-2/TRBV6-3; j_call: TRBJ1-2; clone_size: many; d_call: -
cdr3_nt: TGTGCCAGCGGACAGACGCTAGCGGGAGGGGCGTTC; cdr3_aa: CASGQTLAGGAF; v_call: TRBV12-3/TRBV12-4; j_call: TRBJ2-7; clone_size: many; d_call: TRBD2
cdr3_nt: TGCAGCGTTCCCCGGCGGACAGGGATGAACACTGAAGCTTTCTTT; cdr3_aa: CSVPRRTGMNTEAFF; v_call: TRBV29-1; j_call: TRBJ1-1; clone_size: -; d_call: TRBD1
cdr3_nt: TGTGCCAGCGGCTTGTCTTACAGCTTTAGGGAGGCCCAGTACTTC; cdr3_aa: CASGLSYSFREAQYF; v_call: TRBV5-4; j_call: TRBJ2-5; clone_size: -; d_call: -
cdr3_nt: TGTGCCAGCAGTGAGGGGGGACAACTAAGATACGAGCAGTACTTC; cdr3_aa: CASSEGGQLRYEQYF; v_call: TRBV2; j_call: TRBJ2-7; clone_size: -; d_call: -
cdr3_nt: TGCGCCAGCTTCGCCCCTTATTCACCCCTCCACTTT; cdr3_aa: CASFAPYSPLHF; v_call: TRBV4-3; j_call: TRBJ1-6; clone_size: -; d_call: -
cdr3_nt: TGCGCCAGCAGTAGAGAAGACTATACGGACACTGAAGCTTTCTTT; cdr3_aa: CASSREDYTDTEAFF; v_call: TRBV5-1; j_call: TRBJ1-1; clone_size: -; d_call: -
cdr3_nt: TGCGCCAGCAGCTTGGGCCGGGAAGGAGAAAAACTGTTTTTT; cdr3_aa: CASSLGREGEKLFF; v_call: TRBV5-1; j_call: TRBJ1-4; clone_size: -; d_call: -
cdr3_nt: TGTGCCAGCAGCCTTAGCGGGGGCCCGGGGAACGAGCAGTACTTC; cdr3_aa: CASSLSGGPGNEQYF; v_call: TRBV7-2; j_call: TRBJ2-7; clone_size: -; d_call: TRBD2
cdr3_nt: TGTGCCAGCAGCCAGGACAGGCAAAACATTCAGTACTTC; cdr3_aa: CASSQDRQNIQYF; v_call: TRBV7-9; j_call: TRBJ2-4; clone_size: -; d_call: TRBD1
cdr3_nt: TGTGCCATCAGTGAATACAATGAGCAGTTCTTC; cdr3_aa: CAISEYNEQFF; v_call: TRBV10-3; j_call: TRBJ2-1; clone_size: few; d_call: -
cdr3_nt: TGTGCCAGCAGCCAAGATTGGACACAGCTGTATTATGGCTACACCTTC; cdr3_aa: CASSQDWTQLYYGYTF; v_call: TRBV14; j_call: TRBJ1-2; clone_size: many; d_call: -
cdr3_nt: TGCAGCGTTGAAGCGGAATACAGGGCCTACCCCCATGAGCAGTTCTTC; cdr3_aa: CSVEAEYRAYPHEQFF; v_call: TRBV29-1; j_call: TRBJ2-1; clone_size: few; d_call: -
cdr3_nt: TGTGCCAGCAGCCCACAGACTAGTGAAGAGACCCAGTACTTC; cdr3_aa: CASSPQTSEETQYF; v_call: TRBV5-4; j_call: TRBJ2-5; clone_size: -; d_call: -